This T cell receptor (beta chain) is from a study of technical replicates of blood from a few donors. Germline V CDR1 and CDR2: SGHTA, FQGNSA. The CDR3 consists of 13 residues. V was shortened by 1 base and J by 6 bases, with 9 bases between the two germline ends. The table came from immunoSEQ multiplex PCR; TCRdb's copy has only in-frame clones and leaves some out. The repertoire has about 82,000 clones, around 92% of them found once; the top ten carry more than 0.25%. The sample consisted of T cells isolated from PBMCs. This sequence joins TRBV7-2 and TRBJ1-1; D perhaps matches TRBD1 (5 bases). This sequence was found in a human donor in good health. The CDR3 loop reads CASSLVGGAEAFF. In DNA, the CDR3 is TGTGCCAGCAGCTTAGTGGGGGGGGCTGAAGCTTTCTTT.